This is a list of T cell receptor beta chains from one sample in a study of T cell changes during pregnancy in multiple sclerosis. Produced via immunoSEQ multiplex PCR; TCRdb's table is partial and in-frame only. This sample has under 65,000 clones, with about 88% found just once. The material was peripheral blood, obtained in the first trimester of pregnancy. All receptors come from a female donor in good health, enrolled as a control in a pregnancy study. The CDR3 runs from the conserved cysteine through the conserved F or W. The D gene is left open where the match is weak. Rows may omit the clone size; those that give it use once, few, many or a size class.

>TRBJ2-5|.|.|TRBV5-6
TGTGCCAGCAGCCTAGCAAGGGAGACCCAGTACTTC
CASSLARETQYF
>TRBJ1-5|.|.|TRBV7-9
TGTGCCAGCAGCTTAGTAGGACGGGGAGGCAATCAGCCCCAGCATTTT
CASSLVGRGGNQPQHF
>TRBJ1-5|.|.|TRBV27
TGTGCCAGCAGGGGGCAGGCTGGTCAGCCCCAGCATTTT
CASRGQAGQPQHF
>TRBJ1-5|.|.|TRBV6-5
TGTGCCAGCAGTTTTAACAGGGGCAATCAGCCCCAGCATTTT
CASSFNRGNQPQHF
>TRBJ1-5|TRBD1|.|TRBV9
TGTGCCAGAAACGTTCCCGGGACAGGAGTTTATAGCAATCAGCCCCAGCATTTT
CARNVPGTGVYSNQPQHF
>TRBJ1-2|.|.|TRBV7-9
TGTGCCAGCAGCGGAGGGCCTCTAAGCTATGGCTACACCTTC
CASSGGPLSYGYTF
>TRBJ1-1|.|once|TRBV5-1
TGCGCCAGCAGCTTGAATACAGGGACTGAAGCTTTCTTT
CASSLNTGTEAFF
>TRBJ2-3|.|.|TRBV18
TGTGCCAGCTCCCCCCCGGGGAGAGATACGCAGTATTTT
CASSPPGRDTQYF
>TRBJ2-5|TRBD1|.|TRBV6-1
TGTGCCAGCAGTAACAGGGGGCGGGGGACGGAGACCCAGTACTTC
CASSNRGRGTETQYF
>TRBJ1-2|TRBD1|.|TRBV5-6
TGTGCCAGCAGCCCGACAGGGATGAATGGCTACACCTTC
CASSPTGMNGYTF
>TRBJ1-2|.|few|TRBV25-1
TGTGCCAGCAGTGTAGGGGACTACGCCCATGGCTACACCTTC
CASSVGDYAHGYTF
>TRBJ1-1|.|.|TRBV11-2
TGTGCCAGCAGCTTAGTCAGAGGGAACACTGAAGCTTTCTTT
CASSLVRGNTEAFF
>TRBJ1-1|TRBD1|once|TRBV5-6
TGTGCCAGCAGCAGGACAGGGAGCACTGAAGCTTTCTTT
CASSRTGSTEAFF
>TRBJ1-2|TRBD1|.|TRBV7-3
TGTGCCAGCAGCTCTTCAGGGGGTGACTATGGCTACACCTTC
CASSSSGGDYGYTF
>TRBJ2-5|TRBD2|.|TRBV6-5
TGTGCCAGCAGCCGGACTAGCGGACAAGAGACCCAGTACTTC
CASSRTSGQETQYF
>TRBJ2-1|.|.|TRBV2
TGTGCCAGCAGTGGAGTAACCCTCCCCGACAATGAGCAGTTCTTC
CASSGVTLPDNEQFF
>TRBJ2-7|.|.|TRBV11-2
TGTGCCAGCAGCTTAGGAACTAGAGAAACCTCCTACGAGCAGTACTTC
CASSLGTRETSYEQYF
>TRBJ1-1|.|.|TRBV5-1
TGCGCCAGCGTTCTGAACAGGGCGGTGGACACTGAAGCTTTCTTT
CASVLNRAVDTEAFF
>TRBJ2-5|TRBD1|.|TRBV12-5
TGTGCTAGTGCCTCACCCCTGGACAGGGTTGACCGAGAGACCCAGTACTTC
CASASPLDRVDRETQYF
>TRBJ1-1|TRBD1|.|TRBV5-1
TGCGCCAGCAGCTTTCCGGATCTTGGACAGGGAAACACTGAAGCTTTCTTT
CASSFPDLGQGNTEAFF